These 30 T cell receptor beta chains were sequenced from one sample in a study of T cell responses to AZD1222 COVID-19 vaccine. Only in-frame clones appear in the TCRdb table, and some are missing; sequencing was by immunoSEQ multiplex PCR. The data contain 150,000 to 250,000 clones, approximately 93% of them singletons. Sequences were derived from peripheral blood, sampled 28 days after the second AZD1222 dose. Receptors originate from an adult who received the AZD1222 COVID-19 vaccine.

The sample holds one count of this clone. The CDR3 protein is CASNDRRNTEAFF. The CDR3 DNA is TGTGCCAGTAATGACAGGAGGAACACTGAAGCTTTCTTT. The chain joins TRBV6-5 to TRBJ1-1, with D perhaps TRBD1 (6 bases). The CDR3 has 13 residues. CDR1 is MNHEY, CDR2 SVGAGI, per germline. Trimming pared 9 bases from V and 1 base from J, leaving 12 bases between.

The chain employs TRBV9 and TRBJ1-3, with D unclear. The CDR3 loop spans 13 amino acids. The V and J ends lost 4 bases and 0 bases respectively, with 5 bases between them. CDR1 and CDR2 (germline): SGDLS, YYNGEE. The CDR3 loop is CASSPNSGNTIYF. CDR3 sequence (DNA): TGTGCCAGCAGCCCAAACTCTGGAAACACCATATATTTT.

This sequence joins TRBV11-2 and TRBJ1-2; possible D gene TRBD1, 5 bases. V was clipped by 0 bases and J by 8 bases, with 10 bases between them. The CDR3 is made up of 13 amino acids. From germline, CDR1 is SGHAT and CDR2 FQNNGV. In DNA, the CDR3 is TGTGCCAGCAGCTTAGAAGACACAGGCGGCTACACCTTC. Its protein is CASSLEDTGGYTF. Based on the CDR3 plus reference TRBV11-2 and TRBJ1-2, the full variable domain is EAGVAQSPRYKIIEKRQSVAFWCNPISGHATLYWYQQILGQGPKLLIQFQNNGVVDDSQLPKDRFSAERLKGVDSTLKIQPAKLEDSAVYLCASSLEDTGGYTFGSGTRLTVV.

The chain combines TRBV30 with TRBJ1-2; D perhaps matches TRBD1 (5 bases). CDR1 GTSNPN and CDR2 SVGIG come from the germline V gene (reference sequence). With 2 bases removed from V and 12 bases from J, the gap between germline ends came to 22 bases. CDR3 length: 14 amino acids. The CDR3 here is CAWSPSDTLRKDTF. DNA of the CDR3: TGTGCCTGGAGTCCCTCGGACACCCTTAGGAAGGACACCTTC.

V and J are TRBV6-5 and TRBJ2-7, with no clear D. Trimming pared 4 bases from V and 1 base from J, leaving 11 bases between. The CDR3 has 14 residues. CDR1 MNHEY and CDR2 SVGAGI come from the germline V gene. In DNA form, the CDR3 reads TGTGCCAGCAGTTCCCCCGGGTCTTCCTACGAGCAGTACTTC. It translates to CASSSPGSSYEQYF.

This sequence joins TRBV19 and TRBJ1-5, with D possibly TRBD1 on 6 matching bases. The CDR3 extends over 11 amino acids. Per the germline V gene, CDR1 is LNHDA and CDR2 is SQIVND (reference sequence). Trimming pared 10 bases from V and 9 bases from J, leaving 13 bases between. The CDR3 here is CATGQSAPQHF. CDR3 DNA sequence: TGTGCCACCGGACAGTCGGCGCCCCAGCATTTT.

The chain combines TRBV6-2 or TRBV6-3 with TRBJ2-7; D not certain. This CDR3 region has 13 residues. V was trimmed by 6 bases and J by 3 bases, leaving 12 bases between them. Germline V gene lookup returns CDR1 MNHEY and CDR2 SVGEGT. The CDR3 DNA reads as TGTGCCAGCAGCACCCCGGGCGGCTACGAGCAGTACTTC. This codes for CASSTPGGYEQYF.

This rearrangement joins TRBV7-2 to TRBJ2-1; 8 bases agree with TRBD2. After removal of 5 bases from V and 6 bases from J, the junction contained 12 bases not matched to a gene. Germline V gene sequence: CDR1 SGHTA, CDR2 FQGNSA. There are 16 residues in the CDR3. The CDR3 nucleotides are TGTGCCAGCAGCCCTAGACGGCTAGCGGGCCTCAATGAGCAGTTCTTC. Residues: CASSPRRLAGLNEQFF.

The chain carries TRBV3-1 (or the pseudogene TRBV3-2) and TRBJ1-6; weak D call: TRBD1 (5 bases). Germline loops: CDR1 LGHDT, CDR2 YNNKEL (reference sequence). V lost 1 base and J 3 bases, leaving 7 bases between the germline ends. The CDR3 is made up of 15 amino acids. The CDR3 region has the DNA TGTGCCAGCAGCCAAGGGGGGATCTATAATTCACCCCTCCACTTT. Amino acids: CASSQGGIYNSPLHF.

The chain has TRBV6-2 or TRBV6-3 and TRBJ1-5, with 8 nucleotides matching TRBD1. Germline CDR1 MNHEY, CDR2 SVGEGT. The CDR3 is made up of 16 amino acids. The J segment lost 4 bases and the V segment lost 6 bases, leaving 11 bases of the junction unmatched. In DNA, the CDR3 is TGTGCCAGCAGCCCTCGAGACAGGGGAGGGAATCAGCCCCAGCATTTT. Residues: CASSPRDRGGNQPQHF.

The J gene is TRBJ2-2, the V gene TRBV18; 9 positions match TRBD2. The CDR3 consists of 17 residues. Trimming removed 3 bases from V and 0 bases from J; junction bases left unmatched: 5. Germline V lookup: CDR1 KGHSH, CDR2 LQKENI. The CDR3 spells CASSPATSGPNTGELFF. The CDR3 region has the DNA TGTGCCAGCTCACCTGCGACTAGCGGACCGAACACCGGGGAGCTGTTTTTT.

This chain uses TRBV5-1 with TRBJ2-3, with 8 bases matching TRBD2. Germline V CDR1 and CDR2: SGHRS, YFSETQ. The V segment lost 0 bases and the J segment 5 bases; nucleotides outside the gene matches: 5. This CDR3 is built from 15 residues. CDR3 in amino acids: CASSLGGAGVDTQYF. CDR3 nucleotide sequence: TGCGCCAGCAGCTTGGGAGGAGCGGGGGTAGATACGCAGTATTTT.

J is TRBJ1-1 and V is TRBV10-3; 8 bases agree with TRBD1. This CDR3 contains 15 residues. V lost 5 bases and J lost 6; bases outside the gene matches: 11. CDR1 is ENHRY and CDR2 is SYGVKD in the germline V gene. The CDR3 reads CAISTGTGLISEAFF. CDR3 nucleotide sequence: TGTGCCATCAGTACCGGGACAGGCTTGATCTCTGAAGCTTTCTTT.

The rearrangement joins TRBV10-2 to TRBJ1-5; weak D call: TRBD1 (5 bases). V lost 8 bases, J lost 0 bases, and 11 bases lay in between. Germline CDR1 and CDR2: WSHSY and SAAADI. The CDR3 has 14 residues. CDR3 residues: CASGWQGSNQPQHF. CDR3 sequence (DNA): TGCGCCAGCGGATGGCAGGGTAGCAATCAGCCCCAGCATTTT.

This clone occurred once. This chain links TRBV19 with TRBJ1-6; tentatively, D is TRBD1 (6 bases). The CDR3 contains 15 residues. CDR1 is LNHDA and CDR2 is SQIVND in the germline V gene (reference sequence). V was clipped by 5 bases and J by 6 bases, with 14 bases between them. The CDR3 nucleotides are TGTGCCAGTAGTGCCTCCGGGACAAGTAATTCACCCCTCCACTTT. It is translated as CASSASGTSNSPLHF.

The chain recombines TRBV24-1 with TRBJ2-2; TRBD1 might be the D (5 bases). Trimming left V 2 bases short and J 5 bases short, with 5 bases between. Germline loops: CDR1 KGHDR, CDR2 SFDVKD. This CDR3 is built from 13 residues. CDR3 sequence (DNA): TGTGCCACCAGTGATTGGACAACCGGGGAGCTGTTTTTT. It yields the protein CATSDWTTGELFF.

The chain joins TRBV7-2 to TRBJ2-3, with D perhaps matching TRBD1 or TRBD2 (6 bases each). CDR3 length equals 16 residues. V dropped 5 bases and J dropped 3 bases, with 18 bases sitting between them. Per germline, CDR1 SGHTA and CDR2 FQGNSA. The CDR3 sequence: CASSPSRPGATDTQYF. Written as DNA, the CDR3 is TGTGCCAGCAGCCCGTCCCGGCCGGGGGCTACAGATACGCAGTATTTT.

The V gene is TRBV7-3, the J gene TRBJ2-2; TRBD2 agrees at 8 bases. The CDR3 has 17 residues. Germline assignment: CDR1 SGHTA and CDR2 FQGTGA. The ends lost 4 bases at V and 4 bases at J; junction bases unmatched: 11. Written as DNA, the CDR3 is TGTGCCAGCAGCTCTTTGGGGGGACTAGGCGTCACCGGGGAGCTGTTTTTT. It translates to CASSSLGGLGVTGELFF.

The chain joins TRBV27 to TRBJ2-2; possibly TRBD2 for D (5 bases). The CDR3 is made up of 16 amino acids. The germline gives CDR1 MNHEY, CDR2 SMNVEV (reference sequence). Trimming took 4 bases from V and 4 from J, leaving 16 bases between them. The CDR3 sequence: CASSSGRALRTGELFF. The CDR3 coding sequence is TGTGCCAGCAGTTCCGGGCGGGCCCTTCGCACCGGGGAGCTGTTTTTT.

The chain links TRBV7-3 to TRBJ2-1; 10 bases line up with TRBD2. V shed 5 bases and J 7 bases; nucleotides not matched to a gene: 11. Germline V gives CDR1 SGHTA, CDR2 FQGTGA. The CDR3 extends over 16 amino acids. The CDR3 reads CASSPTGAGGRNEQFF. The CDR3 DNA is TGTGCCAGCAGCCCCACTGGAGCGGGGGGGCGTAATGAGCAGTTCTTC.

The V and J genes are TRBV2 and TRBJ2-5, with TRBD1 identical over 10 bases. There are 16 residues in the CDR3. The V and J ends lost 3 bases and 5 bases, in that order; junction bases with no gene match: 9. Germline V gene data show CDR1 as SNHLY and CDR2 as FYNNEI. The CDR3 reads CASSERRTGGAETQYF. The CDR3 bases are TGTGCCAGCAGTGAGAGGAGGACAGGGGGGGCGGAGACCCAGTACTTC.

Written as DNA, the CDR3 is TGTGCCAGCAGCCCTGGGACTCCCAATGAGCAGTTCTTC. Its translation is CASSPGTPNEQFF. The chain carries TRBV3-1 (or the pseudogene TRBV3-2) and TRBJ2-1, with D possibly being TRBD2 (6 bases). CDR3 size: 13 residues. In germline, CDR1 is LGHDT, CDR2 YNNKEL (reference sequence). With 4 bases removed from V and 6 bases from J, the gap between germline ends came to 10 bases.

This chain joins TRBV28 and TRBJ2-1, with D possibly TRBD2 on 6 matching bases. Looked up from germline, CDR1 is MDHEN and CDR2 is SYDVKM. Trimming pared 6 bases from V and 0 bases from J, leaving 12 bases between. CDR3 length equals 15 residues. CDR3 nucleotide sequence: TGTGCCAGCAGGCCCGGGACTTCCTCCTACAATGAGCAGTTCTTC. This sequence encodes CASRPGTSSYNEQFF.

In nucleotides, the CDR3 is TGTGCCAGCAGCCCCATTTATACGGGAGGCTACACCTTC. Translating it yields CASSPIYTGGYTF. The chain has TRBV7-2 and TRBJ1-2; D not certain. Trimming pared 5 bases from V and 8 bases from J, leaving 15 bases between. The germline CDR1 and CDR2 sequences are SGHTA and FQGNSA. The CDR3 consists of 13 residues.

The genes are TRBV19 and TRBJ2-7; D might be TRBD2 (5 bases). The germline gives CDR1 LNHDA, CDR2 SQIVND (reference sequence). The CDR3 extends over 13 amino acids. V lost 3 bases to trimming and J lost 2 bases, with 8 bases between them. CDR3 protein: CASSIFGAYEQYF. The CDR3 bases are TGTGCCAGTAGTATCTTCGGGGCCTACGAGCAGTACTTC.

This clone came up once. A junction boundary mismatches the germline segment, possibly from a read error. The sample holds other DNA sequences that translate to the same CDR3. The chain links TRBV9 to TRBJ1-3; D might be TRBD1 (6 bases). The CDR3 runs to 15 residues. Germline V CDR1 and CDR2: SGDLS, YYNGEE. CDR3 DNA sequence: TGTGCCAGCAGCGAACAGGGAATAGTTGGAAATACCATATATTTT. It specifies CASSEQGIVGNTIYF.

V usage is TRBV5-1 and J usage is TRBJ1-1, with D perhaps TRBD1 (6 bases). Trimming took off 0 bases at V and 1 base at J, with 13 bases between the two ends. The CDR3 is 16 residues long. The V gene's germline CDR1 is SGHRS and CDR2 YFSETQ. DNA for the CDR3: TGCGCCAGCAGCTTGGGGGCTGGGGGGCAGAACACTGAAGCTTTCTTT. This gives the protein CASSLGAGGQNTEAFF.

The rearrangement uses TRBV10-2 and TRBJ2-3; D is perhaps TRBD2 (7 bases). The CDR3 has 15 residues. V lost 4 bases and J 4 bases, leaving 15 bases between the germline ends. Germline V gives CDR1 WSHSY, CDR2 SAAADI. The chain's CDR3 is CASSVRAGAPDTQYF. The CDR3 DNA reads TGCGCCAGCAGTGTAAGGGCGGGGGCCCCAGATACGCAGTATTTT.

The V and J genes are TRBV7-2 and TRBJ1-2; tentative D call: TRBD1 (6 bases). CDR3 length: 15 residues. Trimming left V 1 base short and J 2 bases short, with 11 bases between. Germline assignment: CDR1 SGHTA and CDR2 FQGNSA. CDR3: CASSLDPGANYGYTF. In nucleotides, the CDR3 is TGTGCCAGCAGCTTAGACCCAGGGGCGAACTATGGCTACACCTTC.

This chain links TRBV29-1 with TRBJ2-6; D gene ambiguous. Trimming took 2 bases from V and 0 from J, leaving 2 bases between them. Germline loops: CDR1 SQVTM, CDR2 ANQGSEA. CDR3 length: 13 amino acids. CDR3 loop: CSVENSGANVLTF. The DNA for the CDR3 is TGCAGCGTTGAAAACTCTGGGGCCAACGTCCTGACTTTC.